What follows are 3 T cell receptor beta chains derived from one specimen sequenced in a study of Graves' ophthalmopathy and Graves' hyperthyroidism. Amplified TCR beta CDR3 regions were obtained using RNA transcripts as template. RT-PCR with HTBI primers came first, then second-round multiplex PCR. TCRdb fed the multiplex PCR reads into MiXCR, producing one record per CDR3 protein. The repertoire includes about 400,000 distinct CDR3 sequences, around 16% of them detected once, and approximately 1.4% sits in the top ten. The specimen was peripheral blood. All receptors derive from a woman between 18 and 29 years old with Graves' ophthalmopathy.

Ten or more counts support this clonotype. The chain links TRBV19 to TRBJ2-5; D could derive from TRBD1 or TRBD2 (5 bases each). There are 14 residues in the CDR3. Germline V gene sequence: CDR1 LNHDA, CDR2 SQIVND (reference sequence). The germline V and J ends were trimmed by 5 bases and 4 bases, with 14 bases remaining between them. The CDR3 protein is CASSLSMGVETQYF. CDR3 coding DNA: TGTGCCAGTAGTCTCTCGATGGGGGTAGAGACCCAGTACTTC.

This chain connects TRBV20-1 to TRBJ1-2; 9 bases are shared with TRBD1. J lost 7 bases, V lost 1 base, and 1 base had no gene match. The CDR3 sequence is 12 residues long. The V gene's germline CDR1 is DFQATT and CDR2 SNEGSKA (reference sequence). CDR3 loop: CSARGTGVGYTF. CDR3 coding DNA: TGCAGTGCTAGAGGGACAGGGGTTGGCTACACCTTC.

This clonotype has a count of ten or more. This chain links TRBV7-3 with TRBJ2-2, with 10 nucleotides matching TRBD1. Germline CDR1 and CDR2: SGHTA and FQGTGA. The CDR3 is 16 amino acids. The V segment lost 5 bases and the J segment 3 bases; nucleotides outside the gene matches: 6. CDR3 region: CASSRPGTGDTGELFF. CDR3 in DNA: TGTGCCAGCAGCAGACCCGGGACAGGGGACACCGGGGAGCTGTTTTTT.